A single sample is the source of the 2 T cell receptor beta chains below, sequenced in a study of blood T cell repertoires in COVID-19. Using immunoSEQ multiplex PCR, the repertoire was profiled, and TCRdb retains in-frame clones only, with some absent. The sample lists fewer than 35,000 clones; approximately 91% were seen once. The sample comprised peripheral blood. All receptors derive from a man in his sixties or seventies with active COVID-19.

The chain employs TRBV15 and TRBJ2-7; the match to TRBD1 covers 11 bases. The CDR3 consists of 16 residues. J gave up 0 bases and V 3 bases, and 4 bases lay outside the gene matches. Germline V gene sequence: CDR1 LNHNV, CDR2 YYDKDF (reference sequence). The DNA for the CDR3 is TGTGCCACCAGCAGGGACAGGGGGCTGGGCTCCTACGAGCAGTACTTC. This gives the protein CATSRDRGLGSYEQYF.

This clone has just a few counts. The rearrangement uses TRBV7-2 and TRBJ1-3, with TRBD1 as a possible D gene (5 bases). The CDR3 is made up of 13 amino acids. V gave up 6 bases and J gave up 6 bases, with 12 bases separating them. Germline CDR1 and CDR2: SGHTA and FQGNSA. The chain's CDR3 is CASRPGLENTIYF. The CDR3 DNA follows: TGTGCCAGCAGGCCGGGACTGGAAAACACCATATATTTT.